The rows below give T cell receptor beta chains drawn from one sample of a study of technical replicates of blood from a few donors. Clones were sequenced by immunoSEQ multiplex PCR, and TCRdb holds only the in-frame ones, with some missing. The data show fewer than 95,000 clones, roughly nine tenths seen once. The specimen sequenced was T cells isolated from PBMCs. Receptors were obtained from a human donor in good health. CDR3s include the opening cysteine and the closing phenylalanine or tryptophan. The D gene is left open where the match is weak. Only some rows state a clone size, as once, few, many or a class for expanded clones.

D: TRBD1; V: TRBV18; J: TRBJ1-4; size: -; CDR3: CASSSGQGRNEKLFF; DNA: TGTGCCAGCTCATCGGGACAGGGTCGTAATGAAAAACTGTTTTTT
D: TRBD1; V: TRBV7-9; J: TRBJ2-3; size: -; CDR3: CAKLTNRRRGDTQYF; DNA: TGTGCCAAATTAACAAACCGTCGCAGGGGGGATACGCAGTATTTT
D: -; V: TRBV11-3; J: TRBJ2-7; size: -; CDR3: CASSRTVRYEQYF; DNA: TGTGCCAGCAGCCGAACAGTTCGGTACGAGCAGTACTTC
D: -; V: TRBV19; J: TRBJ1-2; size: -; CDR3: CASSIGDYGYTF; DNA: TGTGCCAGTAGTATCGGAGACTATGGCTACACCTTC
D: -; V: TRBV2; J: TRBJ2-1; size: -; CDR3: CASSERTQEQFF; DNA: TGTGCCAGCAGTGAACGGACTCAAGAGCAGTTCTTC
D: -; V: TRBV9; J: TRBJ2-3; size: -; CDR3: CASSVGGSSSTDTQYF; DNA: TGTGCCAGCAGCGTAGGAGGTAGTTCTAGCACAGATACGCAGTATTTT
D: TRBD1; V: TRBV19; J: TRBJ1-1; size: -; CDR3: CASSTGGYVNTEAFF; DNA: TGTGCCAGTAGTACAGGGGGTTACGTGAACACTGAAGCTTTCTTT
D: TRBD2; V: TRBV2; J: TRBJ2-1; size: -; CDR3: CASGGGRAESGNEQFF; DNA: TGTGCCAGCGGGGGCGGGAGGGCCGAATCGGGCAATGAGCAGTTCTTC
D: -; V: TRBV11-2; J: TRBJ2-7; size: -; CDR3: CASSRSPGDYEQYF; DNA: TGTGCCAGCAGCCGAAGCCCAGGGGACTACGAGCAGTACTTC
D: -; V: TRBV4-1; J: TRBJ1-1; size: -; CDR3: CASSQIMDTPIVSNTEAFF; DNA: TGCGCCAGCAGCCAGATTATGGACACCCCCATTGTCTCGAACACTGAAGCTTTCTTT
D: -; V: TRBV5-1; J: TRBJ1-1; size: -; CDR3: CASSLLSGGTEAFF; DNA: TGCGCCAGCAGCTTGTTGTCGGGAGGCACTGAAGCTTTCTTT
D: TRBD2; V: TRBV27; J: TRBJ2-1; size: -; CDR3: CASRRGLAVYNEQFF; DNA: TGTGCCAGCAGGAGGGGACTAGCGGTTTACAATGAGCAGTTCTTC
D: TRBD2; V: TRBV6-6; J: TRBJ2-2; size: -; CDR3: CASSSSGGNTGELFF; DNA: TGTGCCAGCAGCTCTAGCGGGGGGAACACCGGGGAGCTGTTTTTT
D: TRBD1; V: TRBV19; J: TRBJ2-7; size: -; CDR3: CASSISGTGTSYEQYF; DNA: TGTGCCAGTAGTATATCTGGGACAGGGACTTCCTACGAGCAGTACTTC
D: -; V: TRBV5-1; J: TRBJ1-1; size: once; CDR3: CASSRRDSNTEAFF; DNA: TGCGCCAGCAGCCGCCGGGACTCTAACACTGAAGCTTTCTTT
D: -; V: TRBV11-2; J: TRBJ2-7; size: once; CDR3: CASRPPGISSYEQYF; DNA: TGTGCCAGCAGGCCGCCAGGGATCAGCTCCTACGAGCAGTACTTC
D: -; V: TRBV10-3; J: TRBJ2-7; size: -; CDR3: CAIGWENEQYF; DNA: TGTGCCATCGGGTGGGAGAACGAGCAGTACTTC
D: -; V: TRBV4-2; J: TRBJ2-2; size: -; CDR3: CASSQEIARVATGELFF; DNA: TGTGCCAGCAGCCAAGAAATAGCCAGGGTGGCCACCGGGGAGCTGTTTTTT
D: -; V: TRBV6-1; J: TRBJ1-4; size: -; CDR3: CASSEAIRGTNEKLFF; DNA: TGTGCCAGCAGTGAAGCAATACGGGGAACTAATGAAAAACTGTTTTTT
D: -; V: TRBV30; J: TRBJ1-2; size: -; CDR3: CAWSVRSQGDGYTF; DNA: TGTGCCTGGAGTGTAAGGTCCCAGGGCGACGGCTACACCTTC
D: TRBD2; V: TRBV6-5; J: TRBJ2-1; size: -; CDR3: CASKPGLAHNEQFF; DNA: TGTGCCAGCAAACCGGGACTAGCTCACAATGAGCAGTTCTTC
D: -; V: TRBV9; J: TRBJ2-1; size: -; CDR3: CASSVATEGWEQFF; DNA: TGTGCCAGCAGCGTAGCTACGGAGGGGTGGGAGCAGTTCTTC